This T cell receptor (beta chain) was recovered during a study of blood T cell repertoires in COVID-19. Study-level information: Samples representing acute and convalescent COVID-19 were sourced from the United States, Italy and Spain. Sources were T cells, B-cell-depleted T cells, or PBMCs; the material itself was cDNA or gDNA.

The CDR3 consists of 15 residues. The junction had 5 bases not matched to a gene; V was cut back by 5 bases and J by 7 bases. Germline values: CDR1 MNHEY, CDR2 SVGAGI. Enrolled during active infection, Seattle patients were then followed longitudinally. Per the study methods: Using reference gene primer amplification, nucleated cell counts were estimated. The method was immunoSEQ multiplex PCR; TCRdb's version includes in-frame clones alone and lacks a portion of them. Clonal size and the V and J genes are those of that table, whereas D and trimming came from the DNA. The table records 150,000 to 200,000 clones, approximately 81% of them present only once.

The sequencing sample was made of peripheral blood. The genes are TRBV6-5 and TRBJ2-1; TRBD2 matches at 13 bases. The clonotype was recovered from a woman in her seventies with COVID-19, enrolled during active disease. The CDR3 nucleotides are TGTGCCAGCAGTCGACTAGCGGGGGGTTGGAATGAGCAGTTCTTC. Translation: CASSRLAGGWNEQFF.